The source of this T cell receptor (beta chain) is a study of T cell responses to AZD1222 COVID-19 vaccine. Study observations and caveats: Spike was spanned by vaccine-associated CD4 TCRs, with dominance at 160-218 and 743-854. Two AZD1222 doses significantly raised spike-specific TCR breadth and depth over controls.

The table came from immunoSEQ multiplex PCR; TCRdb's copy has only in-frame clones and leaves some out. The top ten clones hold around 0.99% of a sample with approximately 150,000 clones, roughly 94% of them seen once. By its share, this clone is medium-sized (0.01 to 0.1%). Its antigen remains unidentified. This CDR3 contains 15 residues. The V end lost 0 bases, the J end lost 5 bases, and 11 bases lay between the germline ends. Germline assignment: CDR1 SEHNR and CDR2 FQNEAQ (reference sequence). The sequencing used peripheral blood, collected 28 days after the second AZD1222 dose. The chain recombines TRBV7-9 with TRBJ1-5; a weak D match, TRBD1 (6 bases). The sequence derives from an adult who received the AZD1222 COVID-19 vaccine. CDR3 bases: TGTGCCAGCAGCTTAGCTGAGGCAGGGGATCAGCCCCAGCATTTT. Translation: CASSLAEAGDQPQHF.